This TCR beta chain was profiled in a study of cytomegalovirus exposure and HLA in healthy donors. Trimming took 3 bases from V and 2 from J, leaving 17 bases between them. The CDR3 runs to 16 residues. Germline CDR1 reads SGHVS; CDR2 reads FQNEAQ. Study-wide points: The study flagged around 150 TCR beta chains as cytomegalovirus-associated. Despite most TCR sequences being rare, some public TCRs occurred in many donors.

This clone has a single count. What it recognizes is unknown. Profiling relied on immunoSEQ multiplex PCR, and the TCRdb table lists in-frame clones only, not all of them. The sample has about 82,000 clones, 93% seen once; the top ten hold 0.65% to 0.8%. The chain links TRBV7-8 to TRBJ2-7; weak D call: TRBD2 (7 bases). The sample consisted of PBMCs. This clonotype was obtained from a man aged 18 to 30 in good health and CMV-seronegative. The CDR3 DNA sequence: TGTGCCAGCAGCTTCTCCCTGGGGGGGCCGACCTACGAGCAGTACTTC. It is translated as CASSFSLGGPTYEQYF.